This T cell receptor beta chain was recorded in a study of identical twins. The study, taken as a whole, reports: The analysis was cross-sectional rather than longitudinal within donors. Out-of-frame alpha sequences common to twins exhibited an excess of low generation probability.

Each CDR3 protein gets one entry after TCRdb re-called the 5' RACE reads with MiXCR. This sample carries 510,000 or so distinct CDR3 sequences, 13% to 15% of them seen once, and the ten largest clones take roughly 0.42%. For this clonotype: Its antigen remains unidentified.

The V gene's germline CDR1 is MNHEY and CDR2 SMNVEV (reference sequence). V was pared by 4 bases and J by 7 bases, with 4 bases of the junction left unmatched. The CDR3 is made up of 13 amino acids. These data also formed part of another study, on yellow fever vaccine responses in identical twins. That investigation notes: Reports say the vaccine T cell response in twins looked partly convergent and partly personalized.

This rearrangement joins TRBV27 to TRBJ2-1, with 7 bases lining up with TRBD1. Sequenced material: CD4+ T cells sorted from blood. The sequence was collected from a young woman in good health. Here the CDR3 DNA reads TGTGCCAGCAGTTCCCCGACAGGGAATGAGCAGTTCTTC. Translating gives CASSSPTGNEQFF.